This T cell receptor beta chain was sequenced for a study of cytomegalovirus exposure and HLA in healthy donors. Across the whole study: Unique TCRs numbering some 77 million, obtained from HLA-typed donors, made up an early data release.

Germline values: CDR1 GTSNPN, CDR2 SVGIG (reference sequence). This CDR3 comprises 15 residues. V shed 3 bases and J 4 bases; nucleotides not matched to a gene: 5. This clone was found once. What it recognizes is unknown. General study results and limits: Most TCR sequences were uncommon, yet certain public TCRs appeared in many donors. With further analysis later on, most CMV-associated TCR beta chains appeared HLA-restricted.

The PCR ran on 60 Vbeta and 13 Jbeta primers. Profiling relied on immunoSEQ multiplex PCR, and the TCRdb table lists in-frame clones only, not all of them. The data show roughly 80,000 clones, around 85% seen once. The sequencing sample was made of PBMCs. J is TRBJ2-1 and V is TRBV30; 11 bases match TRBD2. The TCR originated in a woman between 50 and 59 years old in good health and CMV-seronegative. CDR3 in DNA: TGTGCCTGGAGAGCTAGCGGGGGGACTTACAATGAGCAGTTCTTC. This codes for CAWRASGGTYNEQFF.